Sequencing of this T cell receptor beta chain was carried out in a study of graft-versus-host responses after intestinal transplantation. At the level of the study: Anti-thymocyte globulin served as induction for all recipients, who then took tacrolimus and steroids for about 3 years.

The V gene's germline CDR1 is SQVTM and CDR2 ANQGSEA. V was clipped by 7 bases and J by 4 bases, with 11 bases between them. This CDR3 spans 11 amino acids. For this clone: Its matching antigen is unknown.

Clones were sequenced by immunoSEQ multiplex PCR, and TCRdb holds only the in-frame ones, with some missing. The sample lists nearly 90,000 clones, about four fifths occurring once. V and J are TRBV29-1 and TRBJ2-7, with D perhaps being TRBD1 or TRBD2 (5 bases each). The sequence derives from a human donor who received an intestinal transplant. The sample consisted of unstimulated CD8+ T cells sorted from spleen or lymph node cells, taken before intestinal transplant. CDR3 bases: TGCAGCGCCGTGTGGGGGTACGAGCAGTACTTC. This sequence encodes CSAVWGYEQYF.